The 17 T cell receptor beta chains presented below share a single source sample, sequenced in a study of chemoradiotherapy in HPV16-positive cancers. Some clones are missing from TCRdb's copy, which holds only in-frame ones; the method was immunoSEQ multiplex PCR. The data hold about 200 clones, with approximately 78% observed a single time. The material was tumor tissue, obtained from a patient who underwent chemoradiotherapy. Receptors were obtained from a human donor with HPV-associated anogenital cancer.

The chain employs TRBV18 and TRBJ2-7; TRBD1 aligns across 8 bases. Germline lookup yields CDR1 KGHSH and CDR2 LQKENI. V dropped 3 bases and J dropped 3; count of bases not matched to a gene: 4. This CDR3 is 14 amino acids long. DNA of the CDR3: TGTGCCAGCTCACCGGACAGGGCCATCTACGAGCAGTACTTC. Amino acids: CASSPDRAIYEQYF.

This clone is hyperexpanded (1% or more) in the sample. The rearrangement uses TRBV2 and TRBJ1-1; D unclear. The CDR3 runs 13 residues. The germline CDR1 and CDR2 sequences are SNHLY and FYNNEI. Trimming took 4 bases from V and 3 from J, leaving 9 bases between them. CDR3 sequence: CASSVVAYTEAFF. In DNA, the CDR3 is TGTGCCAGCAGTGTAGTGGCGTACACTGAAGCTTTCTTT.

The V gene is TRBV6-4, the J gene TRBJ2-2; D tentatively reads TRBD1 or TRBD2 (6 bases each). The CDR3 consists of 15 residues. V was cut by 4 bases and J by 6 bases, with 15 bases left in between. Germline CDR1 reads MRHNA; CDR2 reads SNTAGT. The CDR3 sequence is CASSAETGGAGELFF. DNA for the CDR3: TGTGCCAGCAGTGCAGAGACAGGCGGGGCCGGGGAGCTGTTTTTT.

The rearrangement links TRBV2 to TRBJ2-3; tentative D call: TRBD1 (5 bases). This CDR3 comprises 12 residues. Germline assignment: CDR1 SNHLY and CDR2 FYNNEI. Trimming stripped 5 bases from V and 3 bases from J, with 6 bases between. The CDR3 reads CASSSGTDTQYF. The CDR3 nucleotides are TGTGCCAGCAGTTCAGGGACAGATACGCAGTATTTT.

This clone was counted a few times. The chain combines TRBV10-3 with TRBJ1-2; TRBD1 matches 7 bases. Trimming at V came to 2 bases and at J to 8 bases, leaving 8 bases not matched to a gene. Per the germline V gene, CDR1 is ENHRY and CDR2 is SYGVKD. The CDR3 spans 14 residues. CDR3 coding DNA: TGTGCCATCAGTGAGGAGGGGGCATCCCAGGGCTACACCTTC. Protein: CAISEEGASQGYTF.

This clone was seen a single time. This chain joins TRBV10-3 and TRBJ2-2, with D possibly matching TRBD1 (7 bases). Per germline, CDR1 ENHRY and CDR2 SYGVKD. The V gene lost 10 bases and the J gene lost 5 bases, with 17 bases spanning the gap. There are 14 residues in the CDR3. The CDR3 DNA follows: TGTGCCAGCGATACAGGGGCGGGAACCGGGGAGCTGTTTTTT. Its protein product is CASDTGAGTGELFF.

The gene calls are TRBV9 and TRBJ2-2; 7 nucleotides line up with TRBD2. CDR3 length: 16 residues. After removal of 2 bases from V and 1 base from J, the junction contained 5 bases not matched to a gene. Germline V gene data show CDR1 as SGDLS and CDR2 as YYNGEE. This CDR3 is CASSVAGEQNTGELFF. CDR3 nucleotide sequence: TGTGCCAGCAGCGTGGCGGGGGAACAGAACACCGGGGAGCTGTTTTTT.

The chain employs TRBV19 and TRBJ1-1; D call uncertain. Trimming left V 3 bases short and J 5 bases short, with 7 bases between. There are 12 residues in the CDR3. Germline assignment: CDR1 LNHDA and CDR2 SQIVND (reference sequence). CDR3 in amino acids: CASSIGYTEAFF. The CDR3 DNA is TGTGCCAGTAGTATTGGTTATACTGAAGCTTTCTTT.

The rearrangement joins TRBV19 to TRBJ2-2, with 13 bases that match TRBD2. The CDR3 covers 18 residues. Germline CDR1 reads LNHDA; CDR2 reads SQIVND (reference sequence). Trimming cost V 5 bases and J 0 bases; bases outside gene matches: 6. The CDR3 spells CASSGRLAGGSNTGELFF. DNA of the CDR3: TGTGCCAGTAGTGGGAGACTAGCGGGGGGCTCGAACACCGGGGAGCTGTTTTTT.

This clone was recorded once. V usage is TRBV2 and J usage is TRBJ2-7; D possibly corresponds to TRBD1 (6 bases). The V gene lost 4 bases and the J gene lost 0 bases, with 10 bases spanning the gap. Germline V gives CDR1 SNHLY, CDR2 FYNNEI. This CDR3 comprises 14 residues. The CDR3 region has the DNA TGTGCCAGCAGTGGGACAGTACGCTCCTACGAGCAGTACTTC. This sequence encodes CASSGTVRSYEQYF.

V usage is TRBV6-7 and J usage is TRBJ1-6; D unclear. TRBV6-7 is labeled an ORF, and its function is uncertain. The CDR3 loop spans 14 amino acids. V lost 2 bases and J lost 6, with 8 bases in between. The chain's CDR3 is CASSYGPINSPLHF. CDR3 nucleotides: TGTGCCAGCAGTTACGGGCCGATTAATTCACCCCTCCACTTT.

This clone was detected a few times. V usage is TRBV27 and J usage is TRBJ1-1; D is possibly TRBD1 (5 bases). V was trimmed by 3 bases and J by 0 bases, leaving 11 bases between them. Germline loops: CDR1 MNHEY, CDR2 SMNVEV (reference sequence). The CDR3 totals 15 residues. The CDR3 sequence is CASSLLGRLNTEAFF. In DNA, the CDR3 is TGTGCCAGCAGTTTGCTGGGACGCCTGAACACTGAAGCTTTCTTT.

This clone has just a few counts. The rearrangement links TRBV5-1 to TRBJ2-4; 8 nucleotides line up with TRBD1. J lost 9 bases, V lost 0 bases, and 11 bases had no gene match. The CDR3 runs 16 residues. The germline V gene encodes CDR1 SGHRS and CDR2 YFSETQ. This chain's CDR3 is CASSLGPTGAQGIQYF. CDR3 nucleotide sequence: TGCGCCAGCAGCTTGGGACCGACAGGGGCCCAGGGCATTCAGTACTTC.

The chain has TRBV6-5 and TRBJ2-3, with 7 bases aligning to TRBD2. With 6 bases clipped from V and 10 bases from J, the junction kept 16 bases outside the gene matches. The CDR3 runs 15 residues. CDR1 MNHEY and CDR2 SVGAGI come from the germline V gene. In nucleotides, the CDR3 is TGTGCCAGCAGCCCAACCTGGACTAGGGTGGAGGCGCAGTATTTT. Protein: CASSPTWTRVEAQYF.

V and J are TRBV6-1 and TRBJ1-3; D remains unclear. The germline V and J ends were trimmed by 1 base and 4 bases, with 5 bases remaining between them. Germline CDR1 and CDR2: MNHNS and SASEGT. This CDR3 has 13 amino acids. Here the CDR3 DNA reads TGTGCCAGCAGTGAAGACAGAGGAAACACCATATATTTT. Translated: CASSEDRGNTIYF.

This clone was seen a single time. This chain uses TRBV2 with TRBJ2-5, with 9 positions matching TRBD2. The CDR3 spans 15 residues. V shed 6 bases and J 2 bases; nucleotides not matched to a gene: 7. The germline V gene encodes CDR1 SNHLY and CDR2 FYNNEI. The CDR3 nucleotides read TGTGCCAGCAGGGTGACTAGCGGAATACAAGAGACCCAGTACTTC. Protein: CASRVTSGIQETQYF.

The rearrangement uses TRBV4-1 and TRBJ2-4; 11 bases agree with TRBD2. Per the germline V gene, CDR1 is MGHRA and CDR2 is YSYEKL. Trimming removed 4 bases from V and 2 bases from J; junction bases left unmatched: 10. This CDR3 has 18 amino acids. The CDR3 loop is CASSRSSTSGTTKNIQYF. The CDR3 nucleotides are TGCGCCAGCAGCCGATCCTCGACTAGCGGGACAACCAAAAACATTCAGTACTTC.